This T cell receptor (beta chain) was obtained from a study of T cells after yellow fever vaccination. Notes on the study in general: Clonotype sharing between CD4 and CD8 compartments was small. The booster saw the reappearance of most primary-vaccination clones (approximately 97% CD4, about 90% CD8).

CDR3 size: 14 residues. The germline gives CDR1 SGHTA, CDR2 FQGNSA. Losses at the gene ends were 4 bases for V and 8 bases for J; bases not matched to a gene: 7. This clonotype was detected a few times. Antigen unknown. TCR cDNA was made by 5'RACE template switching, adding a universal primer site and UMIs. Using its own MiXCR run on the 5' RACE reads, TCRdb lists one record per CDR3 protein. This table holds around 360,000 distinct CDR3 sequences, around 10% found once. This receptor was taken from a man aged 18-30 years who received the YFV17D yellow fever vaccine. This sequence joins TRBV7-2 and TRBJ1-2, with TRBD1 identical over 10 bases. The source was PBMCs, collected on the day of the first yellow fever vaccination. The CDR3 protein is CASSSHGQGGGYTF. CDR3 nucleotides: TGTGCCAGCAGCTCCCACGGACAGGGGGGGGGCTACACCTTC.